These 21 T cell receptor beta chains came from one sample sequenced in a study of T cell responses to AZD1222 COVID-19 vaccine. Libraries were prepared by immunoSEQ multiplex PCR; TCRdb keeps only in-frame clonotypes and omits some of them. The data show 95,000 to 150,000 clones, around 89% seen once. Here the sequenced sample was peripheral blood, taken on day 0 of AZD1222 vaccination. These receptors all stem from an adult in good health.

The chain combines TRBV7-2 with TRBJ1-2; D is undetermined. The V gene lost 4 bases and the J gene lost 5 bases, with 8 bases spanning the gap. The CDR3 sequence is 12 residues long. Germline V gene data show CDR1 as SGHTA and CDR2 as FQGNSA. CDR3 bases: TGTGCCAGCAGCTGGGATCCTTATGGCTACACCTTC. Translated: CASSWDPYGYTF.

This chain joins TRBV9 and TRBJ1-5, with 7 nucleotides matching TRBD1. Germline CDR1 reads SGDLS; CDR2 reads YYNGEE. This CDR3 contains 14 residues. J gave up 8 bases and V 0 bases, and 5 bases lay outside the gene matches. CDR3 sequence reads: CASSVAAGQEPQHF. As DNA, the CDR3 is TGTGCCAGCAGCGTAGCGGCCGGACAGGAGCCCCAGCATTTT. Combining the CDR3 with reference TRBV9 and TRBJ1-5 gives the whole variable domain DSGVTQTPKHLITATGQRVTLRCSPRSGDLSVYWYQQSLDQGLQFLIQYYNGEERAKGNILERFSAQQFPDLHSELNLSSLELGDSALYFCASSVAAGQEPQHFGDGTRLSIL.

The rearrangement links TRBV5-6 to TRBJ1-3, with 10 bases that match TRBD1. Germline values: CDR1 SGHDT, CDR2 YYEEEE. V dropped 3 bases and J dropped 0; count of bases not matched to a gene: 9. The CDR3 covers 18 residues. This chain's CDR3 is CASSSDTGQGNSGNTIYF. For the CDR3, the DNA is TGTGCCAGCAGCTCAGATACGGGACAGGGGAACTCTGGAAACACCATATATTTT. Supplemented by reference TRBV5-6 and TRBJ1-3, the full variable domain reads DAGVTQSPTHLIKTRGQQVTLRCSPKSGHDTVSWYQQALGQGPQFIFQYYEEEERQRGNFPDRFSGHQFPNYSSELNVNALLLGDSALYLCASSSDTGQGNSGNTIYFGEGSWLTVV.

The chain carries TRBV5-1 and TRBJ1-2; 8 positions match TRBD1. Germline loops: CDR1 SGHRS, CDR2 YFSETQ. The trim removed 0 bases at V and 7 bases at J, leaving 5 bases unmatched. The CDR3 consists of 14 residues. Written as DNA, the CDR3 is TGCGCCAGCAGCTTGGGCCAGGGGGCGGGTGGCTACACCTTC. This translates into CASSLGQGAGGYTF.

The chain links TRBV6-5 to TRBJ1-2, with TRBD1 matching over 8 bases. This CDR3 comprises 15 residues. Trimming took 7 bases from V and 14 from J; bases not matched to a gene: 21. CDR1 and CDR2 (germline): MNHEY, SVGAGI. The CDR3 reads CASTIRLTGAGHGTF. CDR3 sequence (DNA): TGTGCCAGCACCATTCGATTGACAGGGGCCGGCCATGGTACCTTC.

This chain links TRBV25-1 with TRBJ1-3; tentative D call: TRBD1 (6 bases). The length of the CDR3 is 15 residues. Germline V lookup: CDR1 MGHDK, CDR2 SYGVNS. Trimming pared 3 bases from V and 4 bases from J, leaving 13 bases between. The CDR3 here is CASSDRTGGGNTIYF. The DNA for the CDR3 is TGTGCCAGCAGTGACCGGACGGGGGGCGGAAACACCATATATTTT.

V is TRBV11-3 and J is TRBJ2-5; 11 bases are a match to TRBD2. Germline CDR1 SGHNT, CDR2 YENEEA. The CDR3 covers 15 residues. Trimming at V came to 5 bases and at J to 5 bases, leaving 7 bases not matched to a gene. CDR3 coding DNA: TGTGCCAGCAGCATTAGCGGGGGGGCTATGGAGACCCAGTACTTC. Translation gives CASSISGGAMETQYF.

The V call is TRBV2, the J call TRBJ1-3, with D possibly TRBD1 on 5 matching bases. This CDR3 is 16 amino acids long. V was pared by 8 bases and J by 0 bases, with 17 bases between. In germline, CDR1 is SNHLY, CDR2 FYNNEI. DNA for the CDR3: TGTGCCAGCCTCCGGGGGAGATCTTACTCTGGAAACACCATATATTTT. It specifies CASLRGRSYSGNTIYF.

The CDR3 DNA sequence: TGCGCCAGCAGCGGGGGGACAGGGAGGAACACCATATATTTT. It is translated as CASSGGTGRNTIYF. The gene calls are TRBV5-1 and TRBJ1-3, with 9 nucleotides matching TRBD1. Germline V gene lookup returns CDR1 SGHRS and CDR2 YFSETQ. V was clipped by 4 bases and J by 7 bases; unmatched bases: 6. This CDR3 comprises 14 residues.

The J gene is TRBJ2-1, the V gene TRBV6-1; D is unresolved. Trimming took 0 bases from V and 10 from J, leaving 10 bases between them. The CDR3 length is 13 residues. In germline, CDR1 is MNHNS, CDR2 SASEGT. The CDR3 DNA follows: TGTGCCAGCAGTGAAGCGCTTCGAACAGAGCAGTTCTTC. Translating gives CASSEALRTEQFF.

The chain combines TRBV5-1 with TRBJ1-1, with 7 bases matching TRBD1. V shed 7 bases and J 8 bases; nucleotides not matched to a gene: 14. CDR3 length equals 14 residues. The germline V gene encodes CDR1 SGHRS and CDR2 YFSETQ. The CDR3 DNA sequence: TGCGCCAGCCCGTGCCAGACAGGGCAGATGGAAGCTTTCTTT. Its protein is CASPCQTGQMEAFF.

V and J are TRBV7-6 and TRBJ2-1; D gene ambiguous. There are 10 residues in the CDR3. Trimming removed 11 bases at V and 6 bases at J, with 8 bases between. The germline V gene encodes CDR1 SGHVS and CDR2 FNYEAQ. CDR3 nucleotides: TGTGCCGCCGTCGGCAATGAGCAGTTCTTC. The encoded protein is CAAVGNEQFF.

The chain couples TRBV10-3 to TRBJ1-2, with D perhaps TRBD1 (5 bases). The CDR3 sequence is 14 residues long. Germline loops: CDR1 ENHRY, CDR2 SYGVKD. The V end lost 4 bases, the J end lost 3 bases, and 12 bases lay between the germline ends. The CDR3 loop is CAISAGREHYGYTF. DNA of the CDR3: TGTGCCATCAGTGCGGGCAGGGAGCACTATGGCTACACCTTC.

CDR3 protein: CASSQEGEAKNIQYF. In DNA form, the CDR3 reads TGCGCCAGCAGCCAGGAGGGGGAGGCCAAAAACATTCAGTACTTC. The V and J genes are TRBV5-1 and TRBJ2-4; possibly TRBD1 or TRBD2 for D (6 bases each). The CDR3 runs 15 residues. Germline CDR1 reads SGHRS; CDR2 reads YFSETQ. Trimming left V 4 bases short and J 1 base short, with 12 bases between.

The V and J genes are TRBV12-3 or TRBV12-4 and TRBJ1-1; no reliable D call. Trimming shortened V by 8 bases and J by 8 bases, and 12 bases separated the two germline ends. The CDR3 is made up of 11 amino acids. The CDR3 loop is CASWRGKEAFF. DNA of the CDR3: TGTGCCAGCTGGCGAGGGAAGGAAGCTTTCTTT.

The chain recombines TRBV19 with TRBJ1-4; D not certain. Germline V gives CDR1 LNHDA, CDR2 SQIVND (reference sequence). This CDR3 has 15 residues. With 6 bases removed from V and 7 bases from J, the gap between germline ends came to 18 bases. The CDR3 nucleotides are TGTGCCAGTAGAGTGATCGCCGGTGGGAGTGAAAAACTGTTTTTT. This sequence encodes CASRVIAGGSEKLFF.

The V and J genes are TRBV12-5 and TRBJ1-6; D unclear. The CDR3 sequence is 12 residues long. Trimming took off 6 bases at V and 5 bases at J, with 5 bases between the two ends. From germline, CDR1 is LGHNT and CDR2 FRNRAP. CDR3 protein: CASGENNSPLHF. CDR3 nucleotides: TGTGCTAGTGGCGAGAATAATTCACCCCTCCACTTT.

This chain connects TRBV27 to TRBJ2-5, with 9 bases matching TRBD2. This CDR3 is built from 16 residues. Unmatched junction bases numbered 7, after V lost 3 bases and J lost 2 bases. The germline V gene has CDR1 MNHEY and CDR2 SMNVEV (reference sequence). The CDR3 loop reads CASSFGAGGQQETQYF. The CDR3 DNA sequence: TGTGCCAGCAGTTTCGGTGCGGGGGGGCAGCAAGAGACCCAGTACTTC.

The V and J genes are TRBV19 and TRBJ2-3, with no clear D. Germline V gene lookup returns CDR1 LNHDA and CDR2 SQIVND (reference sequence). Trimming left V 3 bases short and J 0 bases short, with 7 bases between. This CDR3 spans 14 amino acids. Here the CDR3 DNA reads TGTGCCAGTAGTATCCGAGAGAGCACAGATACGCAGTATTTT. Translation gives CASSIRESTDTQYF.

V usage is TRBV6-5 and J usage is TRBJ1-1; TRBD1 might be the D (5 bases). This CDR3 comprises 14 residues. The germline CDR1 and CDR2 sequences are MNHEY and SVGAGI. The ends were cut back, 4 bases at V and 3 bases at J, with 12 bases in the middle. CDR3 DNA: TGTGCCAGCAGTTTAAGATGGGGGGACACTGAAGCTTTCTTT. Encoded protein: CASSLRWGDTEAFF.

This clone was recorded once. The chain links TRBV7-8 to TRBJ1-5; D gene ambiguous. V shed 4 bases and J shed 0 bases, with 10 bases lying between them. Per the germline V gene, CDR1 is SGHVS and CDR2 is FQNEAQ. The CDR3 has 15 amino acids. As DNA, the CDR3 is TGTGCCAGCAGCTCCAGGCCCCATAGCAATCAGCCCCAGCATTTT. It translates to CASSSRPHSNQPQHF.